These T cell receptor beta chains were read from a single sample in a study of blood T cell repertoires in COVID-19. Sequencing was performed with immunoSEQ multiplex PCR; in TCRdb, only in-frame clones are kept and a portion is missing. Counted here are about 50,000 clones, more than 80% occurring once; the ten biggest clones make up about 6%. Sequenced: peripheral blood. All receptors come from a man between 60 and 70 years old with acute or convalescent COVID-19. Both conserved end residues are part of each CDR3. Fields, in order: D gene, J gene, clone size, V gene, CDR3 DNA, CDR3 protein. A D gene is named only where the DNA matches it firmly. Clone size is shown for a subset of rows, as once, few, many or a class of expanded clone.

- TRBJ2-7 once TRBV18 TGTGCCAGCTCACCGAACAGGGTACAGAGCTCCTACGAGCAGTACTTC CASSPNRVQSSYEQYF
- TRBJ2-7 - TRBV9 TGTGCCAGCAGCCCAGGGGGTAGCGGAGCCTACGAGCAGTACTTC CASSPGGSGAYEQYF
TRBD1 TRBJ2-3 - TRBV27 TGTGCCAGCAGTTTATCTATAAGGCAGGGGGCCTTCACAGATACGCAGTATTTT CASSLSIRQGAFTDTQYF
- TRBJ2-2 once TRBV9 TGTGCCAGCAGCTTCCGGGACTTCACCGGGGAGCTGTTTTTT CASSFRDFTGELFF
TRBD2 TRBJ2-1 once TRBV28 TGTGCCAGCAGTCTCACTAGCGTTGAGCAGTTCTTC CASSLTSVEQFF
- TRBJ2-2 - TRBV4-2 TGTGCCAGCAGCCAAGTGGGCAGCACCGGGGAGCTGTTTTTT CASSQVGSTGELFF
- TRBJ2-1 - TRBV7-3 TGTGCCAGCAGCTTAAGAGTGGCGGGAAACAATGAGCAGTTCTTC CASSLRVAGNNEQFF
- TRBJ2-2 - TRBV5-1 TGCGCCAGCAGCTTGCGGGGTTCTTACACCGGGGAGCTGTTTTTT CASSLRGSYTGELFF
- TRBJ1-4 - TRBV28 TGTGCCAGCAGTTTAGGCGGGGCAACTAATGAAAAACTGTTTTTT CASSLGGATNEKLFF
- TRBJ2-3 few TRBV30 TGTGCCTGGAGTGTATCAGTCACAGATACGCAGTATTTT CAWSVSVTDTQYF
- TRBJ1-6 - TRBV5-1 TGCGCCAGCAGCTTGCTACGACAGAATTCACCCCTCCACTTT CASSLLRQNSPLHF
- TRBJ2-5 - TRBV5-1 TGCGCCAGCAGCTCCTTTCCCCCCCAAGAGACCCAGTACTTC CASSSFPPQETQYF
- TRBJ1-5 - TRBV28 TGTGCCAGCAGTTTACTTGCGGGAAAGAGGAATCAGCCCCAGCATTTT CASSLLAGKRNQPQHF
- TRBJ1-2 - TRBV6-2/TRBV6-3 TGTGCCAGCAGTTACTCTATCGATGGCTACACCTTC CASSYSIDGYTF
- TRBJ2-3 - TRBV27 TGTGCCAGCGGGACTTATAAGGATGGGACAGATACGCAGTATTTT CASGTYKDGTDTQYF
- TRBJ1-5 - TRBV4-1 TGCGCCAGCAGCCAGAGAACGACAGATAGTCATCAGCCCCAGCATTTT CASSQRTTDSHQPQHF
TRBD2 TRBJ2-3 - TRBV11-2 TGTGCCAGCAGCTCCAGCGGGGGTCTCACAGATACGCAGTATTTT CASSSSGGLTDTQYF
- TRBJ2-7 few TRBV4-2 TGTGCCAGCAGCCCTTCCTACGAGCAGTACTTC CASSPSYEQYF
- TRBJ1-5 - TRBV28 TGTGCCAGCAGTACGGGGGACCAGCCCCAGCATTTT CASSTGDQPQHF
- TRBJ2-7 - TRBV5-6 TGTGCCAGCAGCTTGTCACCGACAAGCTTCGACGAGCAGTACTTC CASSLSPTSFDEQYF
TRBD1 TRBJ1-2 few TRBV24-1 TGTGCCACCAGTGACCCGGGACAGGGACTATGGGGTGGCTACACCTTC CATSDPGQGLWGGYTF
- TRBJ2-1 - TRBV5-1 TGCGCCAGCAGCCCCGGTGGGCAGGACTTATACAATGAGCAGTTCTTC CASSPGGQDLYNEQFF
- TRBJ1-4 once TRBV4-2 TGTGCCAGCAGCCTAACCGGGACGGGGGGTGAAAAACTGTTTTTT CASSLTGTGGEKLFF
- TRBJ2-7 medium-sized TRBV9 TGTGCCAGCAGCGTAGATATGACTTCTAACTCCTACGAGCAGTACTTC CASSVDMTSNSYEQYF
TRBD1 TRBJ1-6 - TRBV2 TGTGCCAGCAGTGGTGAGAGGGGGCGATCACCCCTCCACTTT CASSGERGRSPLHF
- TRBJ1-5 - TRBV28 TGTGCCAGCCAGGCCAGCGGGAATCAGCCCCAGCATTTT CASQASGNQPQHF
TRBD1 TRBJ1-2 once TRBV2 TGTGCCAGCAGCTTGACAGGGTCTTCCTATGGCTACACCTTC CASSLTGSSYGYTF
TRBD1 TRBJ1-1 - TRBV28 TGTGCCAGCAGTCAATGGACAGGGGGCGGCACTGAAGCTTTCTTT CASSQWTGGGTEAFF
TRBD1 TRBJ1-4 - TRBV28 TGTGCCAGCAGTAAGGCAGGGGGACAGGAAAAACTGTTTTTT CASSKAGGQEKLFF
TRBD1 TRBJ1-4 - TRBV6-6 TGTGCCAGCAGATCCTATGGGACAGGGGACGAAAAACTGTTTTTT CASRSYGTGDEKLFF
TRBD2 TRBJ2-1 - TRBV15 TGTGCCACCAGATATAGCGGGAGGGAGAATGAGCAGTTCTTC CATRYSGRENEQFF
- TRBJ2-2 - TRBV7-9 TGTGCCAGCAGCTTTGGGCAGGCGAACACCGGGGAGCTGTTTTTT CASSFGQANTGELFF
- TRBJ1-2 - TRBV9 TGTGCCAGCAGCGTTAGGGCAGGGGACTATGGCTACACCTTC CASSVRAGDYGYTF
- TRBJ1-6 few TRBV10-3 TGTGCCACAAAAGAGATTCACCCGGGATCACCCCTCCACTTT CATKEIHPGSPLHF
- TRBJ1-3 - TRBV5-1 TGCGCCAGCAGCTTGGCCGGCGGGAGGTCCTGGAACACCATATATTTT CASSLAGGRSWNTIYF
TRBD1 TRBJ2-1 - TRBV27 TGTGCCAGCAGACCTACAGGGGGTCGGGAGCAGTTCTTC CASRPTGGREQFF
- TRBJ2-2 - TRBV7-9 TGTGCCAGCAGCTCCGGTTTGACCGGGGAGCTGTTTTTT CASSSGLTGELFF
TRBD2 TRBJ2-7 - TRBV4-2 TGTGCCAGCAGCACCCAACCCGGACTAGCGGGAGGCCCCTCCGCCGAGCAGTACTTC CASSTQPGLAGGPSAEQYF
- TRBJ2-6 - TRBV28 TGTGCCAGCAGTCCAGGGCTCTCTGGGGCCAACGTCCTGACTTTC CASSPGLSGANVLTF
TRBD2 TRBJ2-3 once TRBV19 TGTGCCAGTAGGTGGCGGAAGGTAGCGGGAGAGGAGGGAGTAGATACGCAGTATTTT CASRWRKVAGEEGVDTQYF